This TCR beta chain derives from a study of shared clonotypes between healthy human individuals. Study-wide findings and caveats: It was anticipated that sequencing depth would influence how many clonotypes donors shared.

Comments on this clone: Antigen specificity is unknown.

CD45RO-negative cells were positively selected for CCR7, leaving out terminally differentiated effector memory CD45RA+ cells. Germline CDR1 SGHNT, CDR2 YYREEE (reference sequence). There are 14 residues in the CDR3. V was pared by 2 bases and J by 5 bases, with 4 bases of the junction left unmatched. Running of the assay took place at deep level. Generated by immunoSEQ multiplex PCR, the TCRdb table keeps only in-frame clones and is missing some. This table holds roughly 1,800,000 clones, roughly 94% found once. V usage is TRBV5-4 and J usage is TRBJ2-5; 9 nucleotides agree with TRBD2. Sequenced input: naive CD8+ T cells sorted from blood. This clonotype was sampled from a man aged 18-30 years in good health. As DNA, the CDR3 is TGTGCCAGCAGCTTTTTTAGCGGGAGCGAGACCCAGTACTTC. Its protein product is CASSFFSGSETQYF.